Included here is one T cell receptor beta chain sequence, with context. The antigen remains unidentified. The sample is drawn from a study of T cells in Graves' hyperthyroidism and ophthalmopathy. Overall study: Peripheral blood samples were taken at initial diagnosis, prior to any treatment.

The V gene end was trimmed by 6 bases and the J gene end by 8 bases; junction bases not matched to a gene: 10. CDR1 is MNHEY and CDR2 is SMNVEV in the germline V gene (reference sequence). CDR3 length equals 14 residues. The study, taken as a whole, reports: Ophthalmopathy was separated from stable hyperthyroidism by a 13 V-J model.

From RNA transcripts, TCR beta CDR3 regions were amplified. A first-round RT-PCR of the TCR CDR3 used the HTBI primer set. TCRdb itself ran the multiplex PCR reads through MiXCR, one entry per CDR3 protein. The sample consists of some 760,000 distinct CDR3 sequences, about 14% of them appearing once. Uncontrolled infections, other autoimmune diseases, pregnancy or lactation led to exclusion of patients. Out of 10 ml of fresh peripheral blood came the PBMCs. This receptor was taken from a woman between 18 and 30 years old with Graves' hyperthyroidism. Sequenced input: blood. This chain links TRBV27 with TRBJ1-2, with 9 bases fitting TRBD1. The CDR3 reads CASSLQGAGLGYTF. The DNA of the CDR3 is TGTGCCAGCAGCTTACAGGGGGCAGGTTTGGGCTACACCTTC.